A single T cell receptor beta chain is shown here with its context. The repertoire was sequenced with immunoSEQ multiplex PCR; TCRdb's copy has only in-frame clones and lacks some. This sample has fewer than 400,000 clones; roughly 90% occur once, and the top ten carry about 1.7%. This entry comes from a study of blood T cell repertoires in COVID-19. The sequence was obtained from a woman in her twenties or thirties who had recovered from COVID-19. The sample comprised PBMCs or T cells enriched from blood (not recorded which).

The CDR3 DNA follows: TGTGCCAGCAGTCCCCATCCAGGGGGACAGAAGACCTACGAGCAGTACTTC. Residues: CASSPHPGGQKTYEQYF. This chain links TRBV6-2 or TRBV6-3 with TRBJ2-7; 7 nucleotides agree with TRBD1. Trimming removed 5 bases from V and 2 bases from J; junction bases left unmatched: 15. Germline-derived CDR1 and CDR2 are MNHEY and SVGEGT. The CDR3 totals 17 residues.